A selection of T cell receptor beta chains follows, all from one sample in a study of cytomegalovirus exposure and HLA in healthy donors. Assay used: immunoSEQ multiplex PCR; TCRdb lists only in-frame clones, some missing. Of 160,000 or so clones detected, 88% appear once; the ten largest clones hold about 3%. The sample was PBMCs. These receptor sequences come from a man aged 18 to 30 in good health and CMV-seronegative. Both conserved end residues are part of each CDR3. Each record gives: J gene, clone size, V gene, D gene, CDR3 DNA, CDR3 protein. The D gene is left open where the match is weak. Expanded clones get a size class; other rows say once, few or many, or leave the size out.

>TRBJ1-1|NA|TRBV6-4|TRBD1
TGTGCCAGCAGGGGACAGGTGAACACTGAAGCTTTCTTT
CASRGQVNTEAFF
>TRBJ1-1|NA|TRBV19|NA
TGTGCCAGTAGTATTGGTAGCACTGAAGCTTTCTTT
CASSIGSTEAFF
>TRBJ1-2|few|TRBV6-5|NA
TGTGCCAGCAGTACGAGCCCTCCCTATGGCTACACCTTC
CASSTSPPYGYTF
>TRBJ2-7|NA|TRBV2|NA
TGTGCCAGCAGTGAACAGGGAATAGGGGTCGAGCAGTACTTC
CASSEQGIGVEQYF
>TRBJ1-1|NA|TRBV13|TRBD1
TGTGCCAGCAGCCCGAGACAGGGAACTGAAGCTTTCTTT
CASSPRQGTEAFF
>TRBJ1-1|NA|TRBV30|NA
TGTGCCTGGACCAAGGCAGGGTGGGACACTGAAGCTTTCTTT
CAWTKAGWDTEAFF
>TRBJ2-3|NA|TRBV13|NA
TGTGCCAGCAGCTGGGCGGGACTCGACCAAGATACGCAGTATTTT
CASSWAGLDQDTQYF
>TRBJ2-2|NA|TRBV7-2|TRBD2
TGTGCCAGCAGCTTTACTAGCGGGACCGTCACCGGGGAGCTGTTTTTT
CASSFTSGTVTGELFF
>TRBJ1-4|NA|TRBV7-8|NA
TGTGCCAGCAGCTGGACTGGGGGGGTTAATGAAAAACTGTTTTTT
CASSWTGGVNEKLFF
>TRBJ2-7|once|TRBV27|TRBD1
TGTGCCAGCAGTTACACCGGGACAGGGTCCTACGAGCAGTACTTC
CASSYTGTGSYEQYF
>TRBJ2-3|NA|TRBV5-1|TRBD2
TGCGCCAGCAGCTTGGAGGGACTAGGGACCCGCACAGATACGCAGTATTTT
CASSLEGLGTRTDTQYF
>TRBJ2-6|few|TRBV13|NA
TGTGCCAGCAGCAACGAGGTGAGGCAGGGCAGCTCTGGGGCCAACGTCCTGACTTTC
CASSNEVRQGSSGANVLTF
>TRBJ2-1|NA|TRBV5-1|TRBD2
TGCGCCAGCAGCCCCACCGACTTAGCGGGGGTAGAGCAGTTCTTC
CASSPTDLAGVEQFF
>TRBJ1-5|NA|TRBV10-2|NA
TGCGCCAGCAGTGACCCCCAGGGGAACCAGCCCCAGCATTTT
CASSDPQGNQPQHF